The sequence of this TCR beta chain was determined in a study of T cells after yellow fever vaccination. Study context: Each low-cell-number fraction was prepared by means of SMART-Seq v4 Ultra Low Input.

V was pared by 0 bases and J by 2 bases, with 3 bases of the junction left unmatched. The CDR3 length is 16 residues. Germline values: CDR1 LGHDT, CDR2 YNNKEL (reference sequence). TCR cDNA was made by 5'RACE template switching, adding a universal primer site and UMIs. TCRdb redid the calling of the 5' RACE reads with MiXCR, one entry per CDR3 protein. The table lists roughly 160,000 distinct CDR3 sequences, about a tenth of them singletons, with 35% to 40% in the top ten. Study results and caveats: Only a minor proportion of clonotypes was detected across both CD4 and CD8 compartments. Although the secondary response was weaker, it peaked faster, at day 5 versus 15.

Turning to this clonotype: Its antigen is unidentified.

Here the sequenced sample was CD8+ T cells sorted from PBMCs, taken 45 days after the yellow fever booster vaccination. The receptor's source is a man aged 18 to 29 who received the YFV17D yellow fever vaccine. The rearrangement joins TRBV3-1 to TRBJ2-3; 9 bases fit TRBD2. The CDR3: CASSQEASGATDTQYF. CDR3 DNA sequence: TGTGCCAGCAGCCAAGAGGCTAGCGGGGCCACAGATACGCAGTATTTT.